The present T cell receptor (beta chain) was sequenced within a study of T-cell memory formation after mild COVID-19. Points from the study as a whole: Among contracting clones, CD4+ were mainly CM/EM and CD8+ enriched in EMRA.

This CDR3 spans 14 amino acids. V trimming: 6 bases; J trimming: 3 bases; junction bases outside the gene matches: 7. This clonotype was seen at least ten times. The antigen is undetermined. Using its own MiXCR run on the 5' RACE reads, TCRdb lists one record per CDR3 protein. The data show just under 350,000 distinct CDR3 sequences, 10% to 15% seen once. Sample: PBMCs or a T cell subset sorted from them (not recorded which). The TCR sequence derives from a man in his late teens or twenties who had mild COVID-19 (a few samples of this study predate the infection). Cell type and time point are not known. The chain joins TRBV12-3 or TRBV12-4 to TRBJ2-5; 7 bases match TRBD2. The CDR3 DNA follows: TGTGCCAGCAGCACACTAGCGCGTGAAGAGACCCAGTACTTC. It codes for CASSTLAREETQYF.